This T cell receptor beta chain was sequenced during a study of OX40 agonist ivuxolimab in advanced cancers. Study-wide background: Those treated in dose escalation had hepatocellular carcinoma, melanoma, renal cell cancer or head and neck cancer.

Per germline, CDR1 MGHRA and CDR2 YSYEKL. Trimming pared 1 base from V and 0 bases from J, leaving 9 bases between. The CDR3 is made up of 15 amino acids. Here immunoSEQ multiplex PCR was the method, and the copy in TCRdb shows in-frame clones only, minus some. The sample includes around 15,000 clones, about four fifths of them seen just once. The chain has TRBV4-1 and TRBJ1-1; the D gene is possibly TRBD1 (5 bases). Material: CD4+ or CD8+ T cells sorted from blood, obtained in a trial of the OX40 agonist ivuxolimab. The receptor's source is an adult with an advanced solid tumor such as melanoma, head and neck, liver or kidney cancer. CDR3 in DNA: TGCGCCAGCAGCCAAGCTGAGGGACTGAACACTGAAGCTTTCTTT. Its translation is CASSQAEGLNTEAFF.